The source of this T cell receptor (beta chain) is a study of cytomegalovirus exposure and HLA in healthy donors. Study-level results: Later work showed greater clonal expansion in HLA-associated TCR beta chains than in equally common others. In an earlier analysis, productive rearrangement rates for most beta V segments clustered near 87% or 30%.

Only one count was recorded for this clone. The antigen remains undetermined. J lost 4 bases, V lost 6 bases, and 8 bases had no gene match. Germline values: CDR1 MNHNS, CDR2 SASEGT. This CDR3 is built from 14 residues. 60 Vbeta and 13 Jbeta primers were used in PCR. Sequencing used immunoSEQ multiplex PCR; TCRdb keeps in-frame clones, though not all of them. The repertoire consists of over 120,000 clones, with approximately 82% occurring once and the leading ten covering roughly 1.4%. The chain has TRBV6-1 and TRBJ2-7; 8 nucleotides line up with TRBD1. The source material was PBMCs. This clonotype was obtained from a young man in good health and CMV-seropositive. The CDR3 spells CASSRGQEVYEQYF. CDR3 DNA sequence: TGTGCCAGCAGCCGGGGACAGGAAGTATACGAGCAGTACTTC.